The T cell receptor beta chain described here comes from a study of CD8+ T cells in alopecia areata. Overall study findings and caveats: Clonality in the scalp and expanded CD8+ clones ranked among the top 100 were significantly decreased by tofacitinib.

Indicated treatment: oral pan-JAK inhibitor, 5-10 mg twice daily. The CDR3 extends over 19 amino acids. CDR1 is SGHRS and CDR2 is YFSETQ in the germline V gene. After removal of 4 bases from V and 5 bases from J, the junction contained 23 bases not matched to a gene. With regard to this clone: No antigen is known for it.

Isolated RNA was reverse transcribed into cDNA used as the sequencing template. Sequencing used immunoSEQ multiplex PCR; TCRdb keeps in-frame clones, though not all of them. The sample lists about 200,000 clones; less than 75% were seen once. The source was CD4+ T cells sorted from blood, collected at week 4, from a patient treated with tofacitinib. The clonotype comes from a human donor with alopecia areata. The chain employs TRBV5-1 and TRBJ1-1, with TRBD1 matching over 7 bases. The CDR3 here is CASSLFSPGQTLRSTEAFF. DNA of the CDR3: TGCGCCAGCAGCCTTTTCTCACCGGGACAGACATTACGATCTACTGAAGCTTTCTTT. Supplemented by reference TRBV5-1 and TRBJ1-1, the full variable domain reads KAGVTQTPRYLIKTRGQQVTLSCSPISGHRSVSWYQQTPGQGLQFLFEYFSETQRNKGNFPGRFSGRQFSNSRSEMNVSTLELGDSALYLCASSLFSPGQTLRSTEAFFGQGTRLTVV.